This TCR beta chain emerged from a study of blood T cell repertoires in COVID-19. Across the whole study: Material from acute and convalescent COVID-19 was sourced from the United States, Italy and Spain. PBMCs, B-cell-depleted T cells, or T cells were the source of the cDNA or gDNA that made up the material.

In the authors' workflow: Cell counts per sample came from amplifying reference gene primers. TCRdb keeps only in-frame clones here, not all; method: immunoSEQ multiplex PCR. V and J calls and clone size are as listed in that table; D and trimming were resolved from the DNA. The repertoire holds over 80,000 clones, with around 90% as singletons. Germline V gene sequence: CDR1 LGHNA, CDR2 YSLEER. With 4 bases clipped from V and 5 bases from J, the junction kept 5 bases outside the gene matches. This CDR3 has 15 residues. The TCR originated in a man in his 70s with acute or convalescent COVID-19. V is TRBV4-3 and J is TRBJ1-6; 7 bases map to TRBD1. Material: peripheral blood. Written as DNA, the CDR3 is TGCGCCAGCAGCCGAAACAGGGGTGATAATTCACCCCTCCACTTT. This translates into CASSRNRGDNSPLHF.